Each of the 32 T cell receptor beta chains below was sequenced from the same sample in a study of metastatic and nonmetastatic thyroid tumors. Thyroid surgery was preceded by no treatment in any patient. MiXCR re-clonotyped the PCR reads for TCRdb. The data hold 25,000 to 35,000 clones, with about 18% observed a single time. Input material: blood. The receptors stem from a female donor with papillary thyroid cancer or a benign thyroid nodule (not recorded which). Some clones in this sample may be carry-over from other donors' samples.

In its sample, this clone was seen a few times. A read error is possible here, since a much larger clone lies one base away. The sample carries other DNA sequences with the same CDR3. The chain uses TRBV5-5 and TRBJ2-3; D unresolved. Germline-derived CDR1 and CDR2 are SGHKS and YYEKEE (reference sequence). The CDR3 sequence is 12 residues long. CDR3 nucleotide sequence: TGTGCCAGCAGCTTGGCTGCAGATACACAGTATTTT. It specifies CASSLAADTQYF.

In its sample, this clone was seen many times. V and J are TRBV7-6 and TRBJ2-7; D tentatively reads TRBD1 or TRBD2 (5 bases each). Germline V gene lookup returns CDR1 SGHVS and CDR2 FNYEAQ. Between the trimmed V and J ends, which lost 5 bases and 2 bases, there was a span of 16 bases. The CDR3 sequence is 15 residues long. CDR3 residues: CASSRTFTGAYEQYF. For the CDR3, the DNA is TGTGCCAGCAGCCGGACATTCACCGGGGCCTACGAGCAGTACTTC.

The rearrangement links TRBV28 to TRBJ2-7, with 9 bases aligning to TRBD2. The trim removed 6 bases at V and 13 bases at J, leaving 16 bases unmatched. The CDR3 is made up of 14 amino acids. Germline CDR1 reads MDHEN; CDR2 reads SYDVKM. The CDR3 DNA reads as TGTGCCAGCAGATCTAGCGGGAAGGACGACGAGAACTACTTC. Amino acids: CASRSSGKDDENYF. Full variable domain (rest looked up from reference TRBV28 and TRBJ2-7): DVKVTQSSRYLVKRTGEKVFLECVQDMDHENMFWYRQDPGLGLRLIYFSYDVKMKEKGDIPEGYSVSREKKERFSLILESASTNQTSMYLCASRSSGKDDENYFGPGTRLTVT.

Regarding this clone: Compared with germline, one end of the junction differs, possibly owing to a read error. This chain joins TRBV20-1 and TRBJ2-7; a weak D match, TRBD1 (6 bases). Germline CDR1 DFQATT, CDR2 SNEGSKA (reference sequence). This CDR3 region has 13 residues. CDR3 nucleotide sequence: TGCAGTGCTAGCGGGGACACTACCTACGAGCAGTATTTC. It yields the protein CSASGDTTYEQYF.

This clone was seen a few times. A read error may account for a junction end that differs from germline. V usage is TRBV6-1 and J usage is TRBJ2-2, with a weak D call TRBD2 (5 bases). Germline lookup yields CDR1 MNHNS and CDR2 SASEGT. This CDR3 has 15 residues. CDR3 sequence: CASSEDGGSSGELFF. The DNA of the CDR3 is TGTGCCAGCAGTGAAGATGGAGGTTCGTCCGGGGAACTGTTTTTT.

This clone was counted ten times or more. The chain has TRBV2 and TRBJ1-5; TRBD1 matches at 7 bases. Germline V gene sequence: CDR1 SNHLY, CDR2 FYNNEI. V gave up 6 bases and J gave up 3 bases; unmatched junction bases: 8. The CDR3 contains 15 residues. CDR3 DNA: TGTGCCAGCAGCCCCTGGACAGGAATCAATCAGCCCCAGCATTTT. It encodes CASSPWTGINQPQHF.

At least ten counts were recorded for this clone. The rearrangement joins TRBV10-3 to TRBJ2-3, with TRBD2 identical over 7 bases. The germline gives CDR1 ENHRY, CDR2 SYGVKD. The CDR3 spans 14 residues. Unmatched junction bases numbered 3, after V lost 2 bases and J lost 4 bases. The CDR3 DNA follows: TGTGCCATCAGTGAGGGCGGGAGTTCAGATACGCAGTATTTT. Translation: CAISEGGSSDTQYF.

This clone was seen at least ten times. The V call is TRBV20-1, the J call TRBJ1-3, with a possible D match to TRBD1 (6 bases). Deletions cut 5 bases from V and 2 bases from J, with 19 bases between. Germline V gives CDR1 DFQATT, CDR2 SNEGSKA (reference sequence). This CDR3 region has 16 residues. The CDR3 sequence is CSALLRLTGAGNTIYF. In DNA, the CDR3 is TGCAGTGCTCTCCTACGCCTGACAGGAGCTGGAAACACCATATATTTT.

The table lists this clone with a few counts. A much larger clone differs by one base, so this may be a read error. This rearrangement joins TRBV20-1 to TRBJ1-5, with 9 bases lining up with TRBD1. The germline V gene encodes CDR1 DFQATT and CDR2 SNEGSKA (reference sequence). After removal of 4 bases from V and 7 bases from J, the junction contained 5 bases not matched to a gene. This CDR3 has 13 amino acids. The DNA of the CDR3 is TGCAGTGCTAACCGGGACAGGGCACAGCCCCAGCATTTT. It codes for CSANRDRAQPQHF.

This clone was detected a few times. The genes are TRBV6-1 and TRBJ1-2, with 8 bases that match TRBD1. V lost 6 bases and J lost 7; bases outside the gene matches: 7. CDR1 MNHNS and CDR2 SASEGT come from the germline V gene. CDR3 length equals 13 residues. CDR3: CASRRQGPVGYTF. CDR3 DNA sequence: TGTGCCAGCAGACGACAGGGGCCGGTTGGCTACACCTTC.

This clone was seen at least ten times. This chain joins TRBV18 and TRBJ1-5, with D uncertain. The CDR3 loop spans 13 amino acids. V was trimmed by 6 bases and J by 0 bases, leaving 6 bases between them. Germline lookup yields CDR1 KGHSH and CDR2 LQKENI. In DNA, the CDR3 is TGTGCCAGCTCCCCCGGTAGCAATCAGCCCCAGCATTTT. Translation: CASSPGSNQPQHF.

CDR3 sequence (DNA): TGTGCCAGCAGCCTGGGCCGGGGGGTTGACCTAGGCTACACCTTC. Amino acids: CASSLGRGVDLGYTF. The chain couples TRBV7-2 to TRBJ1-2, with D possibly matching TRBD1 (5 bases). Germline V gives CDR1 SGHTA, CDR2 FQGNSA. V lost 5 bases and J lost 8, with 21 bases in between. The CDR3 length is 15 residues.

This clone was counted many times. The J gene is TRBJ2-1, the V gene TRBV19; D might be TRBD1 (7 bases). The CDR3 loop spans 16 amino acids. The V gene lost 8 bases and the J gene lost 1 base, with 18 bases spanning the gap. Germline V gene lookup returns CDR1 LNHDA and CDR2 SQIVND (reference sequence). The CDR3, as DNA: TGTGCCAGTGCAAACAGGGGCGGGGCGTCCTACAATGAGCAGTTCTTC. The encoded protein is CASANRGGASYNEQFF.

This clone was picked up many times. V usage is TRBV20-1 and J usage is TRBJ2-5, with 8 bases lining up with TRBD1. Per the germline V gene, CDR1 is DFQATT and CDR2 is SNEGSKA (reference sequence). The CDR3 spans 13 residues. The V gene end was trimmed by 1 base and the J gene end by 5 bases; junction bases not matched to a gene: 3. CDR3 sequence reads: CSARGQGRETQYF. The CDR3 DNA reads TGCAGTGCTAGAGGACAGGGGCGCGAGACCCAGTACTTC.

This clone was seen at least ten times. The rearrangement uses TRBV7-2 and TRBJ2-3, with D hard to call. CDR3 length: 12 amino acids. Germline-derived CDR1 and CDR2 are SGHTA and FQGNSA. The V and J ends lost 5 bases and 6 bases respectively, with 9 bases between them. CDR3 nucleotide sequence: TGTGCCAGCAGCCCCCTGCCGGATACGCAGTATTTT. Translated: CASSPLPDTQYF. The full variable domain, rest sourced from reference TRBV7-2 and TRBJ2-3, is GAGVSQSPSNKVTEKGKDVELRCDPISGHTALYWYRQSLGQGLEFLIYFQGNSAPDKSGLPSDRFSAERTGGSVSTLTIQRTQQEDSAVYLCASSPLPDTQYFGPGTRLTVL.

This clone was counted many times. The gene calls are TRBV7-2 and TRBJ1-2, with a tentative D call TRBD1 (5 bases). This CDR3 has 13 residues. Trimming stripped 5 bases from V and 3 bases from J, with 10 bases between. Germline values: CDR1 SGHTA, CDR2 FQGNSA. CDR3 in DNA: TGTGCCAGCAGCCCCGACAGAGACTATGGCTACACCTTC. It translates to CASSPDRDYGYTF.

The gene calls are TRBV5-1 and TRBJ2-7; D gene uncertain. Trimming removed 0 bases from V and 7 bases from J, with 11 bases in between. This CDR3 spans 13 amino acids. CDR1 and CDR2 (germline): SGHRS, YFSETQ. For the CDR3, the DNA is TGCGCCAGCAGCTTGGGTTCGGCTTTTGAGCAGTACTTC. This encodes CASSLGSAFEQYF.

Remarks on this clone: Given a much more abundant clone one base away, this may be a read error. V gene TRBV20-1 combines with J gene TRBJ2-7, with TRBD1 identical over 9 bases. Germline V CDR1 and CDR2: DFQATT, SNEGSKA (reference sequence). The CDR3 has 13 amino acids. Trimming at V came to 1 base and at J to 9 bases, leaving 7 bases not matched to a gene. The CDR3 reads CSARGQGVLGQYF. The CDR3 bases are TGCAGTGCTAGAGGACAGGGGGTCTTGGGGCAGTACTTC.

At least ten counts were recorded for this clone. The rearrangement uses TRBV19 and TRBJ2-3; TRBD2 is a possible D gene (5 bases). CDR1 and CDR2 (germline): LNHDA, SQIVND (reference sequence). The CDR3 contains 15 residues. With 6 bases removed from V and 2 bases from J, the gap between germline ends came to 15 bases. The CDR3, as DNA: TGTGCCAGTAGCCGAAGGAGGCAGTCCACAGATACGCAGTATTTT. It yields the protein CASSRRRQSTDTQYF.

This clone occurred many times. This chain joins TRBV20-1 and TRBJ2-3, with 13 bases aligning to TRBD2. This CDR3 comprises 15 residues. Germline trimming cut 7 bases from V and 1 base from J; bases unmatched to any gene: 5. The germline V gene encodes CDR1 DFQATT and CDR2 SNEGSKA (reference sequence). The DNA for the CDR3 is TGCAGTGTTAAAGGACTAGCGGGGGGCACAGATACGCAGTATTTT. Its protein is CSVKGLAGGTDTQYF.

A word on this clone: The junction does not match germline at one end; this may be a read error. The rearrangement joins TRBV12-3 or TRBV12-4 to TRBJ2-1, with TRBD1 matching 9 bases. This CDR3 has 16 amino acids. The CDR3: CASSNPRTGVRNEQLF. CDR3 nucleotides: TGTGCCAGCAGCAACCCCCGGACAGGGGTGCGGAATGAGCAGCTCTTC.

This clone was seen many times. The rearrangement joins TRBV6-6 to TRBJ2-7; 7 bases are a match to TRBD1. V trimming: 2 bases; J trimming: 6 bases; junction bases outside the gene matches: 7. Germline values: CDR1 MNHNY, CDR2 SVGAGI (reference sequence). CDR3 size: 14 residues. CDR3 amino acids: CASSYRGPHVEQYF. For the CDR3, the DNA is TGTGCCAGCAGTTACAGGGGGCCTCACGTCGAGCAGTACTTC.

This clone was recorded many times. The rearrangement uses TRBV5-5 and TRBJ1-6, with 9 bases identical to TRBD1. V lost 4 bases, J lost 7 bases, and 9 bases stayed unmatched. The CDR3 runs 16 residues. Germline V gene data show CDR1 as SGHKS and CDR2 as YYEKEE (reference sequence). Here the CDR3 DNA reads TGTGCCAGCAGCCCCTACACCGGGACAGGGAATTCACCCCTCCACTTT. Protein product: CASSPYTGTGNSPLHF.

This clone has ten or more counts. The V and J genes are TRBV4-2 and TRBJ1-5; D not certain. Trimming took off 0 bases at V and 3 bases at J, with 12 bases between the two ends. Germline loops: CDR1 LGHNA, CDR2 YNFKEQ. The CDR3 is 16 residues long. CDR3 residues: CASSQDGNGYNQPQHF. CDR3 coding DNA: TGTGCCAGCAGCCAAGATGGGAACGGTTACAATCAGCCCCAGCATTTT.

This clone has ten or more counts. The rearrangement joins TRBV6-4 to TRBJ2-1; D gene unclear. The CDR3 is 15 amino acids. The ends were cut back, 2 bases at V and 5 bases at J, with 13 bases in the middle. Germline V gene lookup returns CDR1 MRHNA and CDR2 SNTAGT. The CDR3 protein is CASSDGVSPHNEQFF. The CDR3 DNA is TGTGCCAGCAGTGACGGGGTAAGCCCCCACAATGAGCAGTTCTTC.

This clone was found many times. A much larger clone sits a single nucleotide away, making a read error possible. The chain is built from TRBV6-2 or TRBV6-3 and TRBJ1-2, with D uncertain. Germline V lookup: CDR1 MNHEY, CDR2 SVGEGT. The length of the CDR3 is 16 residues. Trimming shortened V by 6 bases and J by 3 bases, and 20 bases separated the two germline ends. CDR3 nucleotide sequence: TGTGCCAGCAGCCAAAGGCGCGATGCTGTTGACTATGGCTACACCTTC. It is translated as CASSQRRDAVDYGYTF.

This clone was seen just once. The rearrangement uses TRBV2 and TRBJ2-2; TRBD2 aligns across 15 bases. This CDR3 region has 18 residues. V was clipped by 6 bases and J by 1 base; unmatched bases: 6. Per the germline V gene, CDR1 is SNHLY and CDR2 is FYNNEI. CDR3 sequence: CASRIGLAGGRNTGELFF. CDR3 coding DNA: TGTGCCAGCAGAATTGGACTAGCGGGGGGGCGGAACACCGGGGAGCTGTTTTTT. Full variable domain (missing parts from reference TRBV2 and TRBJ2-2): EPEVTQTPSHQVTQMGQEVILRCVPISNHLYFYWYRQILGQKVEFLVSFYNNEISEKSEIFDDQFSVERPDGSNFTLKIRSTKLEDSAMYFCASRIGLAGGRNTGELFFGEGSRLTVL.

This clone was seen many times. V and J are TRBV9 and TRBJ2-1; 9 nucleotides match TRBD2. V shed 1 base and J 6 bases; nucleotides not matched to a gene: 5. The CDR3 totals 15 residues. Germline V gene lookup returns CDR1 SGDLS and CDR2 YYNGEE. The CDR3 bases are TGTGCCAGCAGCGTAATAGCGGGGGCCCCCAATGAGCAGTTCTTC. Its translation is CASSVIAGAPNEQFF.

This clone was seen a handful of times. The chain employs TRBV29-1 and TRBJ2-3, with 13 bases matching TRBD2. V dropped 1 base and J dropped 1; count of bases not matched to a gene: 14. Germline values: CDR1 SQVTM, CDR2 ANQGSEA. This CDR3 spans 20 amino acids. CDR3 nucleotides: TGCAGCGTTGAAGGGTTGACTAGCGGGGGGCAAGGGGCACGCACAGATACGCAGTATTTT. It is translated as CSVEGLTSGGQGARTDTQYF.

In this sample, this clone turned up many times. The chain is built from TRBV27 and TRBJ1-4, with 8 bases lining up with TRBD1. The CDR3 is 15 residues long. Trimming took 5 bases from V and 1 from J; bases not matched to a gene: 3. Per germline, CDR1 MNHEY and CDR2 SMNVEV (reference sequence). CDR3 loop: CASSTGGETNEKLFF. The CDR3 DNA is TGTGCCAGCAGTACAGGGGGAGAAACTAATGAAAAACTGTTTTTT.

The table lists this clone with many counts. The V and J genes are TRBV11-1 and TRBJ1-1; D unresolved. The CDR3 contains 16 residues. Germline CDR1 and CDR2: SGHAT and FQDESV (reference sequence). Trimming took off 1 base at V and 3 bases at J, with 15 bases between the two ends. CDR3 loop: CASSLVAPSRYTEAFF. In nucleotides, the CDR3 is TGTGCCAGCAGCTTAGTGGCACCCTCACGGTACACTGAAGCTTTCTTT.

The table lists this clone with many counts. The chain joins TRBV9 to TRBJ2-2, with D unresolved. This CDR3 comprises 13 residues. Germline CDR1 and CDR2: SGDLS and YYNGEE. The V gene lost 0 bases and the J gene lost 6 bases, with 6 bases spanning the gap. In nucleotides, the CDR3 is TGTGCCAGCAGCGTAGCCGCCCCCGGGGAGCTGTTTTTT. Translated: CASSVAAPGELFF.